The next 29 T cell receptor beta chains were all read from a single sample in a study of blood T cell repertoires in COVID-19. TCRdb keeps only in-frame clones here, not all; method: immunoSEQ multiplex PCR. Counted here are some 150,000 clones, around nine tenths occurring once; the ten biggest clones make up roughly 3.4%. The specimen was peripheral blood. The receptors come from a man between 65 and 85 years old with acute or convalescent COVID-19.

V gene TRBV7-3 combines with J gene TRBJ2-1; possibly TRBD2 for D (5 bases). Germline V gene sequence: CDR1 SGHTA, CDR2 FQGTGA. CDR3 length: 12 amino acids. The germline V and J ends were trimmed by 2 bases and 10 bases, with 9 bases remaining between them. CDR3 coding DNA: TGTGCCAGCAGCTTAGGGGAGAGGGAGCAGTTCTTC. Protein product: CASSLGEREQFF.

CDR3 nucleotide sequence: TGTGCCAGCGTAGGATCTATTGGGCCCGGGGAGCTGTTTTTT. Protein product: CASVGSIGPGELFF. The genes are TRBV28 and TRBJ2-2; unclear D gene. Germline lookup yields CDR1 MDHEN and CDR2 SYDVKM. The CDR3 covers 14 residues. V was shortened by 8 bases and J by 6 bases, with 16 bases between the two germline ends.

This chain joins TRBV6-5 and TRBJ2-7; a possible D gene is TRBD2 (6 bases). Trimming cost V 2 bases and J 5 bases, with 10 bases left between them. CDR1 MNHEY and CDR2 SVGAGI come from the germline V gene. The CDR3 runs to 13 residues. CDR3 residues: CASSYVRGNEQYF. CDR3 nucleotide sequence: TGTGCCAGCAGTTACGTCCGGGGGAACGAGCAGTACTTC.

The CDR3 protein is CASSVSGLGYGYTF. CDR3 nucleotides: TGTGCCAGCAGCGTATCGGGGTTGGGCTATGGCTACACCTTC. The V and J genes are TRBV9 and TRBJ1-2; D remains unclear. The CDR3 loop spans 14 amino acids. CDR1 is SGDLS and CDR2 is YYNGEE in the germline V gene. V lost 1 base to trimming and J lost 4 bases, with 11 bases between them.

The CDR3, as DNA: TGTGCCACCAGCAGAGCCCCTCCTCGGGAGGGTTACACCGGGGAGCTGTTTTTT. This translates into CATSRAPPREGYTGELFF. The V call is TRBV15, the J call TRBJ2-2, with 8 bases matching TRBD2. Germline V gives CDR1 LNHNV, CDR2 YYDKDF (reference sequence). The CDR3 contains 18 residues. J was trimmed by 3 bases and V by 1 base; bases with no gene match: 10.

The genes are TRBV4-1 and TRBJ1-6, with TRBD1 matching over 8 bases. CDR3 length equals 17 residues. Germline CDR1 MGHRA, CDR2 YSYEKL. V gave up 1 base and J gave up 5 bases; unmatched junction bases: 7. CDR3 bases: TGCGCCAGCAGCCAAGGCCCGACAGGGGAGGATAATTCACCCCTCCACTTT. This gives the protein CASSQGPTGEDNSPLHF.

The CDR3 loop is CATSRVATAYEQYF. The CDR3 bases are TGTGCCACCAGCAGAGTCGCGACTGCCTACGAGCAGTACTTC. The J gene is TRBJ2-7, the V gene TRBV15; D call uncertain. Germline CDR1 reads LNHNV; CDR2 reads YYDKDF (reference sequence). V lost 1 base and J lost 2, with 9 bases in between. The CDR3 has 14 residues.

The J gene is TRBJ2-7, the V gene TRBV10-2, with 10 bases aligning to TRBD2. The trim removed 3 bases at V and 4 bases at J, leaving 6 bases unmatched. This CDR3 is built from 15 residues. Looked up from germline, CDR1 is WSHSY and CDR2 is SAAADI. The CDR3 DNA is TGCGCCAGCAGTGATGGAGCGGGGGGGCAGTACGAGCAGTACTTC. Translating gives CASSDGAGGQYEQYF.

This chain uses TRBV6-4 with TRBJ2-5; 8 bases agree with TRBD2. Germline lookup yields CDR1 MRHNA and CDR2 SNTAGT. CDR3 length: 15 amino acids. Losses at the gene ends were 8 bases for V and 5 bases for J; bases not matched to a gene: 13. The CDR3 loop reads CASARAGEGQETQYF. DNA of the CDR3: TGTGCCAGCGCCCGAGCGGGGGAGGGGCAGGAGACCCAGTACTTC.

The rearrangement links TRBV2 to TRBJ2-5, with TRBD1 matching 7 bases. The J segment lost 7 bases and the V segment lost 7 bases, leaving 12 bases of the junction unmatched. Per the germline V gene, CDR1 is SNHLY and CDR2 is FYNNEI. The CDR3 contains 14 residues. In nucleotides, the CDR3 is TGTGCCAGCACCCCGACGACAGGGTTTGGGACCCAGTACTTC. Translated, it gives CASTPTTGFGTQYF.

The gene calls are TRBV7-9 and TRBJ2-3; the D is unclear. V shed 5 bases and J shed 0 bases, with 3 bases lying between them. This CDR3 region has 12 residues. CDR1 and CDR2 (germline): SEHNR, FQNEAQ (reference sequence). This CDR3 is CASSLSTDTQYF. The CDR3 bases are TGTGCCAGCAGCCTTAGCACAGATACGCAGTATTTT.

This clone occurred a few times. The CDR3 here is CASRNSRAGGYREQYF. CDR3 DNA sequence: TGTGCCAGCCGAAACTCGAGAGCGGGAGGGTATAGGGAGCAGTACTTC. The chain uses TRBV27 and TRBJ2-7; 10 bases line up with TRBD2. J was trimmed by 7 bases and V by 8 bases; bases with no gene match: 17. This CDR3 contains 16 residues. CDR1 is MNHEY and CDR2 is SMNVEV in the germline V gene (reference sequence).

V is TRBV7-9 and J is TRBJ2-7, with D unresolved. Trimming took off 0 bases at V and 2 bases at J, with 5 bases between the two ends. The CDR3 is made up of 13 amino acids. Germline-derived CDR1 and CDR2 are SEHNR and FQNEAQ (reference sequence). CDR3 nucleotide sequence: TGTGCCAGCAGCTTAGCCGGAGCCTACGAGCAGTACTTC. Translated, it gives CASSLAGAYEQYF.

The rearrangement uses TRBV18 and TRBJ1-1; 8 bases match TRBD1. V gave up 6 bases and J gave up 1 base; unmatched junction bases: 1. Germline assignment: CDR1 KGHSH and CDR2 LQKENI. This CDR3 spans 13 amino acids. CDR3 amino acids: CASSGQANTEAFF. DNA of the CDR3: TGTGCCAGCTCGGGACAGGCGAACACTGAAGCTTTCTTT.

This clone came up once. J is TRBJ2-7 and V is TRBV24-1; TRBD1 matches at 7 bases. Germline V lookup: CDR1 KGHDR, CDR2 SFDVKD. The CDR3 length is 12 residues. Losses at the gene ends were 4 bases for V and 8 bases for J; bases not matched to a gene: 4. The CDR3 reads CATSDLTGKQYF. The CDR3 nucleotides are TGTGCCACCAGTGACCTGACAGGGAAGCAGTACTTC.

This chain joins TRBV30 and TRBJ1-4, with D possibly TRBD1 on 6 matching bases. V was clipped by 2 bases and J by 5 bases, with 15 bases between them. The CDR3 covers 15 residues. Germline lookup yields CDR1 GTSNPN and CDR2 SVGIG (reference sequence). CDR3 nucleotide sequence: TGTGCCTGGAGTACCCATACAGGGAACAATGAAAAACTGTTTTTT. The encoded protein is CAWSTHTGNNEKLFF.

The chain has TRBV5-4 and TRBJ1-2; a weak D match, TRBD1 (6 bases). CDR3 length: 13 amino acids. Trimming pared 4 bases from V and 4 bases from J, leaving 11 bases between. Germline V gene sequence: CDR1 SGHNT, CDR2 YYREEE (reference sequence). The CDR3 loop is CASSPGVSYGYTF. Here the CDR3 DNA reads TGTGCCAGCAGCCCAGGGGTTAGCTATGGCTACACCTTC.

This chain connects TRBV9 to TRBJ1-3; D is undetermined. Trimming removed 4 bases from V and 0 bases from J, with 20 bases in between. The CDR3 contains 18 residues. CDR1 SGDLS and CDR2 YYNGEE come from the germline V gene. The CDR3, as DNA: TGTGCCAGCAGCCCTCTCCAAGGCGGGGTTAGCTCTGGAAACACCATATATTTT. Encoded protein: CASSPLQGGVSSGNTIYF.

The rearrangement links TRBV6-5 to TRBJ1-2, with 7 nucleotides matching TRBD1. The length of the CDR3 is 14 residues. J was trimmed by 6 bases and V by 0 bases; bases with no gene match: 4. Germline V CDR1 and CDR2: MNHEY, SVGAGI. In DNA form, the CDR3 reads TGTGCCAGCAGTTACTCAGGGGGCGGTGATGGCTACACCTTC. This gives the protein CASSYSGGGDGYTF.

The chain links TRBV3-1 (or the pseudogene TRBV3-2) to TRBJ2-5; 8 bases are shared with TRBD2. After removal of 5 bases from V and 3 bases from J, the junction contained 14 bases not matched to a gene. CDR1 and CDR2 from the germline V gene are LGHDT and YNNKEL (reference sequence). There are 17 residues in the CDR3. The CDR3 DNA is TGTGCCAGCAGCTCCCGCCCGGGACTAGAGGTCGAAGAGACCCAGTACTTC. It translates to CASSSRPGLEVEETQYF.

The chain has TRBV18 and TRBJ2-7, with D tentatively TRBD1 (5 bases). V gave up 3 bases and J gave up 6 bases, with 18 bases separating them. The CDR3 runs 15 residues. Germline V gives CDR1 KGHSH, CDR2 LQKENI. CDR3 protein: CASSPASRDRGEQYF. The CDR3 bases are TGTGCCAGCTCACCTGCGTCTAGGGATAGGGGCGAGCAGTACTTC. The full variable domain, with the rest looked up from reference TRBV18 and TRBJ2-7, is NAGVMQNPRHLVRRRGQEARLRCSPMKGHSHVYWYRQLPEEGLKFMVYLQKENIIDESGMPKERFSAEFPKEGPSILRIQQVVRGDSAAYFCASSPASRDRGEQYFGPGTRLTVT.

This clone was seen only once. V and J are TRBV28 and TRBJ1-5; D possibly corresponds to TRBD1 (5 bases). This CDR3 comprises 16 residues. Trimming pared 2 bases from V and 1 base from J, leaving 12 bases between. Germline assignment: CDR1 MDHEN and CDR2 SYDVKM. In DNA form, the CDR3 reads TGTGCCAGCAGTTTAGCGGGGCGGGGGAGCAATCAGCCCCAGCATTTT. Translating gives CASSLAGRGSNQPQHF.

The chain employs TRBV11-2 and TRBJ2-5, with 9 bases matching TRBD1. The ends lost 5 bases at V and 2 bases at J; junction bases unmatched: 3. CDR1 and CDR2 from the germline V gene are SGHAT and FQNNGV. The CDR3 has 14 residues. The DNA for the CDR3 is TGTGCCAGCAGCCAACAGGGGGCTCAAGAGACCCAGTACTTC. Residues: CASSQQGAQETQYF.

This chain uses TRBV18 with TRBJ1-4; TRBD1 aligns across 8 bases. This CDR3 is 15 amino acids long. Trimming cost V 3 bases and J 7 bases; bases outside gene matches: 7. Germline V gene data show CDR1 as KGHSH and CDR2 as LQKENI. The CDR3 here is CASSPLTGGGEKLFF. CDR3 bases: TGTGCCAGCTCACCCCTTACAGGGGGAGGTGAAAAACTGTTTTTT.

Here the CDR3 reads CASRTSPGQTMNTEAFF. In DNA, the CDR3 is TGTGCCAGCCGAACATCTCCGGGACAGACCATGAACACTGAAGCTTTCTTT. The chain employs TRBV28 and TRBJ1-1; TRBD1 aligns across 7 bases. The V gene end was trimmed by 8 bases and the J gene end by 0 bases; junction bases not matched to a gene: 15. CDR3 length equals 17 residues. Looked up from germline, CDR1 is MDHEN and CDR2 is SYDVKM.

J is TRBJ1-3 and V is TRBV5-6; no clear D gene. V was cut by 2 bases and J by 5 bases, with 5 bases left in between. CDR1 SGHDT and CDR2 YYEEEE come from the germline V gene. The CDR3 totals 12 residues. CDR3 protein: CASSFERNTIYF. The CDR3 DNA sequence: TGTGCCAGCAGCTTTGAGAGAAACACCATATATTTT.

The V gene is TRBV7-6, the J gene TRBJ1-6; 10 nucleotides match TRBD1. There are 16 residues in the CDR3. The ends lost 5 bases at V and 8 bases at J; junction bases unmatched: 9. Looked up from germline, CDR1 is SGHVS and CDR2 is FNYEAQ. CDR3 region: CASSTTGTGVYSPLHF. The CDR3 coding sequence is TGTGCCAGCAGCACTACCGGGACAGGGGTTTATTCACCCCTCCACTTT.

This clone was seen a few times. The V and J genes are TRBV4-3 and TRBJ1-3; unclear D gene. There are 15 residues in the CDR3. The V end was cut by 0 bases, the J end by 0 bases, with 6 bases between. Germline loops: CDR1 LGHNA, CDR2 YSLEER. CDR3 bases: TGCGCCAGCAGCCAAGATTTCTACTCTGGAAACACCATATATTTT. Translating gives CASSQDFYSGNTIYF.

Only one count was recorded for this clone. The V and J genes are TRBV27 and TRBJ2-5, with 8 bases that match TRBD1. Germline assignment: CDR1 MNHEY and CDR2 SMNVEV (reference sequence). The V and J ends lost 4 bases and 3 bases, in that order; junction bases with no gene match: 7. This CDR3 has 15 residues. The CDR3 loop is CASSSPATGEETQYF. The CDR3 DNA sequence: TGTGCCAGCAGTTCCCCCGCGACAGGGGAAGAGACCCAGTACTTC.